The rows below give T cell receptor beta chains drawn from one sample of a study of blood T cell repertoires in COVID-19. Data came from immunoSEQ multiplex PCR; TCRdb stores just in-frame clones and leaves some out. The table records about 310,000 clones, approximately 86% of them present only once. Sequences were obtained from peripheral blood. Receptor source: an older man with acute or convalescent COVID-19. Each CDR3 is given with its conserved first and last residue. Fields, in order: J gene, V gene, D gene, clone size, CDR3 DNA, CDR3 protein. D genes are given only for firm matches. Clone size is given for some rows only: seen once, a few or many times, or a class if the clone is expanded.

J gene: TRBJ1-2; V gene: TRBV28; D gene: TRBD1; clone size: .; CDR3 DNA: TGTGCCAGCAGTTTATACAGGGGCGTTTCCTATGGCTACACCTTC; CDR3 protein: CASSLYRGVSYGYTF
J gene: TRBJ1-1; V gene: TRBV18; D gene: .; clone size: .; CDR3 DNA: TGTGCCAGCTCACCAAATCCTGGTGGGGGGACTGAAGCTTTCTTT; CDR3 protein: CASSPNPGGGTEAFF
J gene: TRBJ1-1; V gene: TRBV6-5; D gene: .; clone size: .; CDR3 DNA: TGTGCCAGCTTCCAGGGCATGAACACTGAAGCTTTCTTT; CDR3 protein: CASFQGMNTEAFF
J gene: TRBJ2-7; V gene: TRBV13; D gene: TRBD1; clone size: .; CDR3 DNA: TGTGCCAGCAGCAAACAGGGGTTCCGTCTCGAGCAGTACTTC; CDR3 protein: CASSKQGFRLEQYF
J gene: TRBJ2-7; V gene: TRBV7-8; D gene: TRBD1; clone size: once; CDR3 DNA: TGTGCCAGCAGATTTACCGGGACAGGGGGCAGCTACGAGCAGTACTTC; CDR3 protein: CASRFTGTGGSYEQYF
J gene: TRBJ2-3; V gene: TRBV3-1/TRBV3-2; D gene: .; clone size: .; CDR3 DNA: TGTGCCAGCAGCCAAGAAGGCAGGGAGGGCACAGATACGCAGTATTTT; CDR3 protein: CASSQEGREGTDTQYF
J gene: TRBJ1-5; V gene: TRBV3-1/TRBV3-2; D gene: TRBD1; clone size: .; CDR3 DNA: TGTGCCAGCAGCCACGGGGGACAGGGAAATCAGCCCCAGCATTTT; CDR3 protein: CASSHGGQGNQPQHF
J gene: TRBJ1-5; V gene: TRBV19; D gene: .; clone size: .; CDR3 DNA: TGTGCCAGTAGTAGAGGACAAGACAATCAGCCCCAGCATTTT; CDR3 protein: CASSRGQDNQPQHF
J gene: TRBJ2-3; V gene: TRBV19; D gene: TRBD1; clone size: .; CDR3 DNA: TGTGCCACAAGGGACAGTCCTAGCACAGATACGCAGTATTTT; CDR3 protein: CATRDSPSTDTQYF
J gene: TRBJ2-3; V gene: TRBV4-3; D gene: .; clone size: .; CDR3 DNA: TGCGCCAGCAGCCAAGATAGGGGGAGCATTGCAGATACGCAGTATTTT; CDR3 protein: CASSQDRGSIADTQYF
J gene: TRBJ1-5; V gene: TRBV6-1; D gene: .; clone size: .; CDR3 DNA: TGTGCCAGCAGTGAAGCGGGCCCCTATAGCAATCAGCCCCAGCATTTT; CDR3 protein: CASSEAGPYSNQPQHF
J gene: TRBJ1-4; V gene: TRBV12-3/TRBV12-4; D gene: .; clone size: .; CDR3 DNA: TGTGCCAGCAGTTTACAGGGAAATGAAAAACTGTTTTTT; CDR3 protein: CASSLQGNEKLFF
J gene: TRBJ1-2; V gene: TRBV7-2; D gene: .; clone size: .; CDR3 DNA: TGTGCCAGCAGCTCAGGGACTAACTATGGCTACACCTTC; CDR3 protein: CASSSGTNYGYTF
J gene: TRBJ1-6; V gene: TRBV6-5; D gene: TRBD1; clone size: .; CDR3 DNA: TGTGCCAGCAGTCCGGGACAGATGAATTCACCCCTCCACTTT; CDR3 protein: CASSPGQMNSPLHF
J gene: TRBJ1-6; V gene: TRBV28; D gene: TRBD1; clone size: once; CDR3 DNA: TGTGCCAGCAGGGGCGCGGGACAGGGAGATTCACCCCTCCACTTT; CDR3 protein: CASRGAGQGDSPLHF
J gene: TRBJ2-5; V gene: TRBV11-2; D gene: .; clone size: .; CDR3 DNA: TGTGCCAGCAGCTTAGCCCCCGGGACACAAGAGACCCAGTACTTC; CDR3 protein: CASSLAPGTQETQYF
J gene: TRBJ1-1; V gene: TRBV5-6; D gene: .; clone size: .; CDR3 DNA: TGTGCCAGCAGCTTGGCCGGGATCGGGGGGACTGAAGCTTTCTTT; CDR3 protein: CASSLAGIGGTEAFF
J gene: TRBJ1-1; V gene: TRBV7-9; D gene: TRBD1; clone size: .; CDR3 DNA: TGTGCCAGCAGCTTTGGGACAGGGGTGAACACTGAAGCTTTCTTT; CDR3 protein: CASSFGTGVNTEAFF